A selection of T cell receptor beta chains follows, all from one sample in a study of shared clonotypes between healthy human individuals. Produced via immunoSEQ multiplex PCR; TCRdb's table is partial and in-frame only. The sample contains roughly 500,000 clones, more than 95% of which appear only once. The sequenced sample consisted of naive CD4+ T cells sorted from blood. Receptor source: a woman in her 30s in good health. Both conserved end residues are part of each CDR3. A D gene is named only where the DNA matches it firmly. Expanded clones are given a class, and other clones once, few, many or no size at all.

V	D	J	size	DNA	CDR3
TRBV6-4	.	TRBJ2-7	.	TGTGCCAGCAGTGACTTGTACGAGCAGTACTTC	CASSDLYEQYF
TRBV28	.	TRBJ1-3	.	TGTGCCAGCGTAGGGGGGGCAGGAAACACCATATATTTT	CASVGGAGNTIYF
TRBV28	TRBD2	TRBJ2-5	.	TGTGCCAGCAGCACCCCCGCGGGGGATAAGACCCAGTACTTC	CASSTPAGDKTQYF
TRBV11-2	TRBD1	TRBJ1-5	.	TGTGCCAGCAGCTTAGGAGGACAGGGTAGAAGGAGCAATCAGCCCCAGCATTTT	CASSLGGQGRRSNQPQHF
TRBV10-3	.	TRBJ2-7	.	TGTGCCATCAGTGACTTCGGTGGTGGGCAGTACTTC	CAISDFGGGQYF
TRBV10-3	TRBD1	TRBJ2-2	.	TGTGCCACCACCGGGACAGGGGTGTACACCGGGGAGCTGTTTTTT	CATTGTGVYTGELFF
TRBV6-1	TRBD1	TRBJ1-1	.	TGTGCCAGCAGTGGAGTTCCTACAGGGGTTTTGGTGAACACTGAAGCTTTCTTT	CASSGVPTGVLVNTEAFF
TRBV7-9	.	TRBJ1-2	few	TGTGCCAGCACGCTGGGAGAGTCGGACCGCTATGGCTACACCTTC	CASTLGESDRYGYTF
TRBV28	.	TRBJ2-7	once	TGTGCCAGCAGTTTATCCGTTAGCCTCCTAGGGATCTCCTACGAGCAGTACTTC	CASSLSVSLLGISYEQYF
TRBV7-9	TRBD2	TRBJ2-1	.	TGTGCCAGCAGCTCCCACGGGACTAGCGGGCGTAACTACAATGAGCAGTTCTTC	CASSSHGTSGRNYNEQFF
TRBV9	.	TRBJ1-2	.	TGTGCCAGCAGCTTCGGGACTGGCCTTAGAACCTTC	CASSFGTGLRTF
TRBV5-1	TRBD1	TRBJ1-1	.	TGCGCCAGCAGCCCTGGGACAGAGAACACTGAAGCTTTCTTT	CASSPGTENTEAFF
TRBV6-6	TRBD1	TRBJ2-1	.	TGTGCCAGCAGTTATTCAGGGGGAGTGGGGGATGAGCAGTTCTTC	CASSYSGGVGDEQFF
TRBV11-2	.	TRBJ2-7	.	TGTGCCAGCAGCCCCTCCCCGGACCCTTACCCGGGGTACGAGCAGTACTTC	CASSPSPDPYPGYEQYF
TRBV7-8	.	TRBJ2-7	.	TGTGCCAGCAGCTTAACCCCCCCCGGACATGCCTCCTACGAGCAGTACTTC	CASSLTPPGHASYEQYF
TRBV23-1	.	TRBJ2-7	.	TGCGCCAGCACCTTTGCGGGGTCCTACGAGCAGTACTTC	CASTFAGSYEQYF
TRBV5-4	.	TRBJ1-4	.	TGTGCCAGCAGCTTGGCAGGAACAGGAGGTGAAAAACTGTTTTTT	CASSLAGTGGEKLFF
TRBV6-1	TRBD2	TRBJ2-7	.	TGTGCCAGCAGCGCAAAACTAGCGTCCGAGCAGTACTTC	CASSAKLASEQYF
TRBV11-2	.	TRBJ2-5	.	TGTGCCAGCAGCTCTCAAGGACCTAGGTTCGGCCCTCAAGAGACCCAGTACTTC	CASSSQGPRFGPQETQYF
TRBV5-1	.	TRBJ1-2	.	TGCGCCAGCAGCGCGGGGACTTATGGCTACACCTTC	CASSAGTYGYTF
TRBV28	TRBD1	TRBJ2-5	.	TGTGCCAGCCGGACGGACAGGACCCAAGAGACCCAGTACTTC	CASRTDRTQETQYF
TRBV19	TRBD1	TRBJ1-2	.	TGTGCCAGTACTGTTGACAGGGTTGGCTACACCTTC	CASTVDRVGYTF
TRBV19	.	TRBJ2-5	.	TGTGCCAGTAGTATAGCGGAGACCCAGTACTTC	CASSIAETQYF
TRBV6-5	.	TRBJ1-5	few	TGTGCCAGCAGTTATGCAGGGGGCAATCAGCCCCAGCATTTT	CASSYAGGNQPQHF
TRBV5-1	.	TRBJ1-1	.	TGCGCCAGCAGCTGGACTCCGGGACAAAAAGACACTGAAGCTTTCTTT	CASSWTPGQKDTEAFF
TRBV7-9	.	TRBJ2-1	.	TGTGCCAGCAGCTTTACAGGGCGGCGGCAGTTCTTC	CASSFTGRRQFF
TRBV5-8	.	TRBJ2-3	.	TGTGCCAGCAGGGTAGGGACCACAGATACGCAGTATTTT	CASRVGTTDTQYF
TRBV5-1	.	TRBJ2-5	.	TGCGCCAGCAGCGCCAACCAAGAGACCCAGTACTTC	CASSANQETQYF
TRBV19	.	TRBJ1-1	.	TGTGCCAGTAGTACTCTGGGGGGACGGACCCGTGAAGCTTTCTTT	CASSTLGGRTREAFF